This T cell receptor (beta chain) is drawn from a study of memory CD4+ T cells and cytomegalovirus serostatus (dated by TCRdb to the late 2010s). For the study in its entirety: The roughly 35 healthy Belgian adults in the cohort included 9 who were CMV seropositive and 24 who were CMV seronegative. To replicate a published TCR-based CMV serostatus classifier, the researchers sequenced the CD4+ memory TCRbeta repertoires of a Belgian cohort whose cytomegalovirus serostatus was known. The study at large found these results: For predicting CMV serostatus, the median bootstrapped AUC was roughly 0.95 using the original framework and about 0.89 using a US-trained random forest. On the Belgian cohort, the classifier based on the original framework reached a median bootstrapped AUC of approximately 0.95, with a 95% CI of 0.76-1.00. The results were interpreted as suggesting that the CMV-associated TCR signature is largely present in the CD4+ memory repertoire. Only CD4+CD45RO+ memory cells were sequenced, in contrast to the original study, in which naive and memory CD4+ and CD8+ populations were covered. Of under 200 previously reported CMV-associated TCRbeta sequences, approximately 70 appeared in the CD4+ memory repertoires, each in one to five individuals.

Remarks on this clone: This receptor's antigen is unknown. Base quality data are lacking; no much larger clone is found one base away.

Genomic DNA was extracted from sorted cells with the Quick-DNA Microprep Kit. Amplification of TCRbeta DNA was done with the immunoSEQ hsTCRbeta kit, following the protocol from the manufacturer. An Illumina MiSeq instrument was used to sequence the TCRbeta libraries. From the authors' description of their analysis: Once out-of-frame sequences had been removed, 2,204,828 distinct TCRbeta sequences were left, which works out to an average of roughly 67,000 per individual. Each individual was scored using the number of 164 previously reported CMV-associated TCRbeta sequences that the individual carried and the total number of productive distinct TCRbeta sequences. A beta-binomial model was reimplemented in Python, and scikit-learn random forests with default parameters were trained on data from the US cohort. On the Belgian cohort, classifier performance was reported as the median AUC, along with percentile confidence intervals, across 10,000 bootstrap iterations. TCRdb retrieved this table from immuneACCESS and kept in-frame rearrangements only. Not all clones are present; in checked studies, unresolved V genes account for under half, and no reason is known for the remainder. The V and J calls and clone size are taken from that table; D and trimming were inferred from the DNA. Present in this sample are approximately 46,000 clones, around 76% of which were seen just once. Jointly, the top ten make up 0.9% to 1.5% of the sample.

Between the V and J ends, shortened by 2 bases and 6 bases respectively, the junction contains 16 bases. The CDR3 runs 15 amino acids, cysteine and phenylalanine included. Left in the record is the CDR3 DNA by itself, 45 bases read in frame from the first base. CDR1 and CDR2, looked up from the germline V gene, are LGHNA and YSLEER. Single viable CD3+CD4+CD8-CD45RO+ cells were sorted as memory CD4+ T cells on a FACSAria II. CMV serostatus was assessed using a Roche Elecsys assay, by which serum IgG against CMV pp150, pp28, p38 and p52 was detected. Following thawing, total CD4+ T cells were enriched through positive selection using CD4 magnetic microbeads. The samples came from a different study that was designed specifically to examine the CD4+ T cell memory repertoire. Peripheral blood mononuclear cells were isolated and cryopreserved according to standard operating procedures, and serum was stored at -80 degrees C. CD3-PerCP (BW264/56), CD4-APC (RPA-T4), CD45RO-PE (UCHT1) and CD8-Pacific Orange (3B5) antibodies were used for staining, and non-viable cells were excluded with Sytox blue.

The sample was memory CD4+ T cells from blood. The chain was built from TRBV4-3 and TRBJ1-2, and possibly TRBD1, on 5 matching bases. The source of this sequence is an adult in good health and CMV-seropositive. The DNA sequence is given as TGCGCCAGCAGCCAATCGTTTAAGGGGCGGGATGGCTACACCTTC. Its protein is CASSQSFKGRDGYTF.